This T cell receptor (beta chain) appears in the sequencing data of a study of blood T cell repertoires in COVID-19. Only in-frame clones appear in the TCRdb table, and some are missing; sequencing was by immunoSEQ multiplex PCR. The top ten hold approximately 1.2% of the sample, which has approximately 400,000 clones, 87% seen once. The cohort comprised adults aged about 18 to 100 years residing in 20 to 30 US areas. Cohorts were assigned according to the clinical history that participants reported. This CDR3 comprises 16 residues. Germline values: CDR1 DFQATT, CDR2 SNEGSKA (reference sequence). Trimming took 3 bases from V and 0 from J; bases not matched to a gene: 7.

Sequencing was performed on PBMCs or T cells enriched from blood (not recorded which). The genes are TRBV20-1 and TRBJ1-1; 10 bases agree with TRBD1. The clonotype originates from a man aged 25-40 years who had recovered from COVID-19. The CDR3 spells CSASSRDRGMNTEAFF. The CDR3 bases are TGCAGTGCTAGTTCCCGGGACAGGGGCATGAACACTGAAGCTTTCTTT.